This TCR beta chain was recovered during a study of shared clonotypes between healthy human individuals. Study-wide results and limits: All-four-donor shared clonotypes had higher generation probabilities than non-shared clonotypes did. Among donors, clonotype sharing was expected to be affected by sequencing depth.

A 200 ng quantity of DNA, tens of thousands of T cell genomes, went into the sorted-subset replicate PCRs. Sequencing was performed with immunoSEQ multiplex PCR; in TCRdb, only in-frame clones are kept and a portion is missing. This sample has fewer than 1.6 million clones, with about 98.5% found just once. To note about this clone: Its specificity is not known.

The germline gives CDR1 MNHEY, CDR2 SMNVEV (reference sequence). This CDR3 is 18 amino acids long. V shed 10 bases and J shed 2 bases, with 27 bases lying between them. The sequenced sample consisted of naive CD4+ T cells sorted from blood. The subset denotes: CD45RA+ positively selected. V usage is TRBV27 and J usage is TRBJ2-1; weak D call: TRBD1 (7 bases). This sequence was found in a man aged 25 to 40 in good health. The CDR3 sequence: CATQGGRTGYQAYNEQFF. The CDR3 DNA reads as TGTGCCACCCAGGGGGGTCGGACAGGTTATCAGGCCTACAATGAGCAGTTCTTC.